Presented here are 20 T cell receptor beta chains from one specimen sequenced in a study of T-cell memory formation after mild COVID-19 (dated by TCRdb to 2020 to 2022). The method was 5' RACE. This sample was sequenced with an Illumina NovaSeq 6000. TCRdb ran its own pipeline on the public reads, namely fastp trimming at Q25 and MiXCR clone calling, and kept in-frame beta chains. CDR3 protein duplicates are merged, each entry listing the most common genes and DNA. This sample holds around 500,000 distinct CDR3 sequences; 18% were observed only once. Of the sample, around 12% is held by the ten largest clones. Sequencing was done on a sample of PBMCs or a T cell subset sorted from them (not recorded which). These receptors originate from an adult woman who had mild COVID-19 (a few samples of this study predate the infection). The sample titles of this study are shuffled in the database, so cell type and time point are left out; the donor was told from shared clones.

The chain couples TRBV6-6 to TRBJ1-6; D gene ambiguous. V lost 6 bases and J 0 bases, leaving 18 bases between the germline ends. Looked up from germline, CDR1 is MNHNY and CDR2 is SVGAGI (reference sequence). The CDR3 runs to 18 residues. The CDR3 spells CASRSREGASSYNSPLHF. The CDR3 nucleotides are TGTGCCAGCAGAAGCCGCGAGGGCGCCAGCTCCTATAATTCACCCCTCCACTTT.

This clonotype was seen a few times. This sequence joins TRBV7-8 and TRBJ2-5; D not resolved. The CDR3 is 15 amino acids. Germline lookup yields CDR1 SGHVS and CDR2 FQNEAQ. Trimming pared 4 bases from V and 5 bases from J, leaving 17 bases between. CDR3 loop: CASSYLWQEWETQYF. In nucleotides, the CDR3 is TGTGCCAGCAGCTACCTGTGGCAGGAGTGGGAGACCCAGTACTTC.

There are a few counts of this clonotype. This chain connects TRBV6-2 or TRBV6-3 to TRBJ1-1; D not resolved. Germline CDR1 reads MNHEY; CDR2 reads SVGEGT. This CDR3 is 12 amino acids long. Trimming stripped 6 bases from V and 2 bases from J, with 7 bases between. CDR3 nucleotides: TGTGCCAGCAGCTGGACCAACACTGAAGCTTTCTTT. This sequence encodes CASSWTNTEAFF.

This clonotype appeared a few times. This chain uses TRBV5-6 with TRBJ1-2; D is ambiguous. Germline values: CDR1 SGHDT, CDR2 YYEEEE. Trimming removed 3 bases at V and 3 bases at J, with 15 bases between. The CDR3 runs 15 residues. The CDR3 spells CASSSTVSSYYGYTF. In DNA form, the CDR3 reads TGTGCCAGCAGCTCGACCGTCAGCAGCTACTATGGCTACACCTTC.

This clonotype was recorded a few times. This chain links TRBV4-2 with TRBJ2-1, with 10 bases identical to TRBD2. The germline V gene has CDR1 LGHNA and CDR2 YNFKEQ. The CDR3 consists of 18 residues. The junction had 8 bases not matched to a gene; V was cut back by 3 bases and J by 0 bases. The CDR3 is CASSHQIAGGPSYNEQFF. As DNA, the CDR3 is TGTGCCAGCAGCCACCAAATAGCGGGAGGCCCCTCCTACAATGAGCAGTTCTTC.

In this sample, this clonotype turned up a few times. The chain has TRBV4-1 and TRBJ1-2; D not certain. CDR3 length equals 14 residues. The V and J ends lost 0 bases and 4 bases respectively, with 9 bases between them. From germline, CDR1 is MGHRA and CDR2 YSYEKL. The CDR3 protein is CASSQDVGPYGYTF. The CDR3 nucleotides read TGCGCCAGCAGCCAAGATGTGGGTCCCTATGGCTACACCTTC.

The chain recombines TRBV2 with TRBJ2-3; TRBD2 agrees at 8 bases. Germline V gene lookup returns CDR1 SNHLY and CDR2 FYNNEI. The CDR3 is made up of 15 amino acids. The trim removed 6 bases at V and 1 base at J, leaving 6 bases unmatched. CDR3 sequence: CASSEPAGGTDTQYF. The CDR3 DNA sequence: TGTGCCAGCAGCGAACCAGCGGGGGGCACAGATACGCAGTATTTT.

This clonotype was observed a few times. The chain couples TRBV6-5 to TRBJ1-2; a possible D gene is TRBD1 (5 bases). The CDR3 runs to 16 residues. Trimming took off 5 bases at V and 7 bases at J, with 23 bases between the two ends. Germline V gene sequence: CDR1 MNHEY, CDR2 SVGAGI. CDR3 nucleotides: TGTGCCAGCAGTCTCGGGACTCCACAAACCCCTCTTGGCTACACCTTC. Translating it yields CASSLGTPQTPLGYTF.

DNA of the CDR3: TGTGCCAGCAGTTTAGTAGGCATCTACAATGAGCAGTTCTTC. This encodes CASSLVGIYNEQFF. The chain recombines TRBV12-3 or TRBV12-4 with TRBJ2-1; D is ambiguous. Trimming pared 1 base from V and 3 bases from J, leaving 7 bases between. The CDR3 spans 14 residues.

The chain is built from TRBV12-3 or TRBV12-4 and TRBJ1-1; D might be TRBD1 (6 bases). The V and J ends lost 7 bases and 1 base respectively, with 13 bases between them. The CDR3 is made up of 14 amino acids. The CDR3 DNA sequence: TGTGCCAGCAACGGCGGGGGCCCGAACACTGAAGCTTTCTTT. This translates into CASNGGGPNTEAFF.

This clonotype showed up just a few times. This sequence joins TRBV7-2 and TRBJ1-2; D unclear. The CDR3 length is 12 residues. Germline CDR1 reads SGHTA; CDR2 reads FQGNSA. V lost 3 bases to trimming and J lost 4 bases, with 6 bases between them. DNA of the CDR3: TGTGCCAGCAGCTTTGAGGGCTATGGCTACACCTTC. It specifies CASSFEGYGYTF.

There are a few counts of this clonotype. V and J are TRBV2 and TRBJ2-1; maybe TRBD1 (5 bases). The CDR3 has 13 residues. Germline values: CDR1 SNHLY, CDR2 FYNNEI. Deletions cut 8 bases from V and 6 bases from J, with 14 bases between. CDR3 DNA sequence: TGTGCCAGCCTCAGGGAACAGTCCAATGAGCAGTTCTTC. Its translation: CASLREQSNEQFF.

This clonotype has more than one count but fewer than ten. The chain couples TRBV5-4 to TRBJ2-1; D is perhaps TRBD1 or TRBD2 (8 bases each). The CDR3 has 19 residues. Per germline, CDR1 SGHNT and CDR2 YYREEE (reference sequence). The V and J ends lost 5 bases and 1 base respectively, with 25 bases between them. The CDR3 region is CASSPHPNSGTGSYNEQFF. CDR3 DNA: TGTGCCAGCAGTCCACACCCCAATAGCGGGACAGGTTCCTACAATGAGCAGTTCTTC. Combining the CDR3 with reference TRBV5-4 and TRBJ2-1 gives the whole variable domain ETGVTQSPTHLIKTRGQQVTLRCSSQSGHNTVSWYQQALGQGPQFIFQYYREEENGRGNFPPRFSGLQFPNYSSELNVNALELDDSALYLCASSPHPNSGTGSYNEQFFGPGTRLTVL.

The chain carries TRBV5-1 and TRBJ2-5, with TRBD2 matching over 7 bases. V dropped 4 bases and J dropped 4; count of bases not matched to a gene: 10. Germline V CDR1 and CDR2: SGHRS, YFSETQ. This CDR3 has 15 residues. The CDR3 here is CASSQLARAGETQYF. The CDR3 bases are TGCGCCAGCAGCCAACTAGCGCGAGCCGGAGAGACCCAGTACTTC.

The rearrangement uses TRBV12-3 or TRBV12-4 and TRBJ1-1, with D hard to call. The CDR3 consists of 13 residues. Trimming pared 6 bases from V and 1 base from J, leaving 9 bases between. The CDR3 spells CASRPDGNTEAFF. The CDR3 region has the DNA TGTGCCAGCAGACCGGACGGGAACACTGAAGCTTTCTTT.

The CDR3 here is CASSRRPGAPLHF. CDR3 DNA sequence: TGTGCCAGTAGTAGGAGGCCGGGGGCACCCCTCCACTTT. The chain has TRBV19 and TRBJ1-6; tentative D call: TRBD1 (5 bases). The V and J ends lost 4 bases and 11 bases respectively, with 12 bases between them. CDR1 LNHDA and CDR2 SQIVND come from the germline V gene (reference sequence). This CDR3 is built from 13 residues. Full variable domain (rest looked up from reference TRBV19 and TRBJ1-6): DGGITQSPKYLFRKEGQNVTLSCEQNLNHDAMYWYRQDPGQGLRLIYYSQIVNDFQKGDIAEGYSVSREKKESFPLTVTSAQKNPTAFYLCASSRRPGAPLHFGNGTRLTVT.

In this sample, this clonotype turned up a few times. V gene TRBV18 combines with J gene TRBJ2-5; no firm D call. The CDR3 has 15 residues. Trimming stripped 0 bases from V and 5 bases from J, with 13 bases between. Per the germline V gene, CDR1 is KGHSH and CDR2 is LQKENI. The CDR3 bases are TGTGCCAGCTCACCACCGGTTGGCCACGGGGAGACCCAGTACTTC. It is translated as CASSPPVGHGETQYF.

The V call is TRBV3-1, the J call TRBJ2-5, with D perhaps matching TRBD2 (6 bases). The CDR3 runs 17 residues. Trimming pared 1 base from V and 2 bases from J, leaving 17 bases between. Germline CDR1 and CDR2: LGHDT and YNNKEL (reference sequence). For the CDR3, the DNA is TGTGCCAGCAGCCAAGGGAGAATAGCGGTACCACAAGAGACCCAGTACTTC. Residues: CASSQGRIAVPQETQYF.

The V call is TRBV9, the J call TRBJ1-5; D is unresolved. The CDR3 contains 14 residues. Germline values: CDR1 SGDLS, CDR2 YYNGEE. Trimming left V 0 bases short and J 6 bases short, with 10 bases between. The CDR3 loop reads CASSVGWGTQPQHF. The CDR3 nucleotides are TGTGCCAGCAGCGTAGGCTGGGGAACTCAGCCCCAGCATTTT.

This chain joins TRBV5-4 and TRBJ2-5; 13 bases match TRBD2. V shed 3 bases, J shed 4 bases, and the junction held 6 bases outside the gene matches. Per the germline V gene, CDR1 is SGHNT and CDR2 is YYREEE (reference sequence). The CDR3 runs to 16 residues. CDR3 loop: CASSYGLAGARETQYF. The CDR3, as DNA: TGTGCCAGCAGCTACGGACTAGCGGGGGCCCGAGAGACCCAGTACTTC. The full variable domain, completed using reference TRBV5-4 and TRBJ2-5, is ETGVTQSPTHLIKTRGQQVTLRCSSQSGHNTVSWYQQALGQGPQFIFQYYREEENGRGNFPPRFSGLQFPNYSSELNVNALELDDSALYLCASSYGLAGARETQYFGPGTRLLVL.